This is a list of T cell receptor beta chains from one sample in a study of blood T cell repertoires in COVID-19. Measured with immunoSEQ multiplex PCR; TCRdb has only the in-frame clones, and not every one. The table lists around 450,000 clones, around 87% of them singletons. Sequenced material: PBMCs or T cells enriched from blood (not recorded which). The receptors were sampled from a woman aged 18-35 years who had recovered from COVID-19. Both conserved end residues are part of each CDR3.

v_call	j_call	cdr3_aa
TRBV4-1	TRBJ2-4	CASSQDHRGKNIQYF
TRBV7-3	TRBJ2-1	CASSDTSGLSSYNEQFF
TRBV28	TRBJ2-5	CASSWADQETQYF
TRBV5-1	TRBJ1-2	CASSLEGGGNLNYGYTF
TRBV5-5	TRBJ1-1	CASSLVGSEAFF
TRBV13	TRBJ1-1	CASSLEGDTEAFF
TRBV6-5	TRBJ1-1	CASRTEAAEAFF
TRBV18	TRBJ1-1	CASSPADKGAMNTEAFF
TRBV4-1	TRBJ2-2	CASSQDTRTSGGYTGELFF
TRBV5-1	TRBJ2-1	CASSLAGSEQFF
TRBV5-1	TRBJ1-1	CASSPRPGQGDPEAFF
TRBV6-5	TRBJ2-2	CASRRVQNTGELFF
TRBV3-1/TRBV3-2	TRBJ1-1	CASSQGGGWNTEAFF
TRBV28	TRBJ1-5	CASSLWTGGQDISNQPQHF
TRBV4-2	TRBJ1-6	CASSPAEETGSYNSPLHF
TRBV2	TRBJ2-7	CASSDQVNSYEQYF
TRBV10-2	TRBJ2-1	CASSEGLAGNEQFF
TRBV28	TRBJ1-1	CASSPGTGNTEAFF
TRBV4-1	TRBJ1-1	CASSPTGGEAFF
TRBV28	TRBJ1-6	CASVVGNSPLHF
TRBV5-1	TRBJ1-1	CASSLAGTMNTEAFF
TRBV18	TRBJ1-1	CASSPHRGAFF